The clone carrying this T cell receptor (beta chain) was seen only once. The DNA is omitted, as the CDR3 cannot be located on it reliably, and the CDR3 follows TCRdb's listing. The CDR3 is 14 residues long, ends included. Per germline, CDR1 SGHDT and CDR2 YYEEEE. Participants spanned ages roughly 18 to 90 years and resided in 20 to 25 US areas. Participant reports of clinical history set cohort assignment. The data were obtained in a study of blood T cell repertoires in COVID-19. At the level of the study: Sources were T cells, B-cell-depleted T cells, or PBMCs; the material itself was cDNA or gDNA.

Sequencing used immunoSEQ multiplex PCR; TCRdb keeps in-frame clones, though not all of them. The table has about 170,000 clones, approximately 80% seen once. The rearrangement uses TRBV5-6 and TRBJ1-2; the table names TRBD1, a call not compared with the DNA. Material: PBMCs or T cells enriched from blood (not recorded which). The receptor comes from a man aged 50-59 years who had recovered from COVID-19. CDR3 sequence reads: CASSLWGTGARGTF.